The 5 T cell receptor beta chains below come from one sample, sequenced in a study of identical twins. A single record per CDR3 protein comes from TCRdb applying MiXCR to the 5' RACE reads. The table lists 600,000 to 800,000 distinct CDR3 sequences, less than 25% of them singletons. The same data also went into a second study, on T cells expressing NK-cell markers.

The specimen was PBMCs. Source of these receptors: a woman aged 18-29 years in good health.

This clonotype has just a few counts. V usage is TRBV12-3 or TRBV12-4 and J usage is TRBJ2-3; 10 bases fit TRBD2. The CDR3 loop spans 16 amino acids. The J segment lost 0 bases and the V segment lost 6 bases, leaving 6 bases of the junction unmatched. CDR3 sequence reads: CASSPYSGGSTDTQYF. CDR3 coding DNA: TGTGCCAGCAGCCCCTATAGCGGGGGGAGCACAGATACGCAGTATTTT.

CDR3 bases: TGTGCCATCAGCCACACTAGTAGGATAGCAGATACGCAGTATTTT. It codes for CAISHTSRIADTQYF. The J gene is TRBJ2-3, the V gene TRBV10-3, with D perhaps matching TRBD2 (5 bases). The germline gives CDR1 ENHRY, CDR2 SYGVKD. The CDR3 sequence is 15 residues long. V was clipped by 6 bases and J by 4 bases, with 17 bases between them.

In this sample, this clonotype turned up once. The V gene is TRBV2, the J gene TRBJ1-1; the match to TRBD1 covers 11 bases. Germline V gene lookup returns CDR1 SNHLY and CDR2 FYNNEI. This CDR3 has 14 residues. V lost 11 bases, J lost 10 bases, and 15 bases stayed unmatched. The CDR3 protein is CACLWGQGVLAAFF. The DNA of the CDR3 is TGTGCCTGCTTATGGGGACAGGGGGTTCTGGCAGCTTTCTTT.

The V call is TRBV12-3 or TRBV12-4, the J call TRBJ2-1; 10 nucleotides line up with TRBD1. J gave up 8 bases and V 5 bases, and 9 bases lay outside the gene matches. The CDR3 loop spans 15 amino acids. In nucleotides, the CDR3 is TGTGCCAGCAGTCCGGGGGGGACAGGGGTCTATGAGCAGTTCTTC. Encoded protein: CASSPGGTGVYEQFF.

This clonotype was counted between two and nine times. V is TRBV20-1 and J is TRBJ2-3; no clear D gene. This CDR3 region has 16 residues. Germline V CDR1 and CDR2: DFQATT, SNEGSKA (reference sequence). Trimming took off 0 bases at V and 4 bases at J, with 17 bases between the two ends. This CDR3 reads CSARDPASWHPDTQYF. Written as DNA, the CDR3 is TGCAGTGCTAGAGATCCGGCTAGTTGGCACCCAGATACGCAGTATTTT.